This T cell receptor (beta chain) was retrieved from a study of blood T cell repertoires in COVID-19. The wider study: Samples taken during acute and convalescent COVID-19 were collected in the United States, Italy and Spain.

J lost 0 bases, V lost 5 bases, and 4 bases had no gene match. This CDR3 region has 14 residues. Germline V lookup: CDR1 MGHRA, CDR2 YSYEKL. Authors' analysis steps: Nucleated cell counts were estimated from reference gene primer amplification. TCRdb's copy holds only in-frame clones and misses some; the assay was immunoSEQ multiplex PCR. The V and J calls and the clone size are those of that table, but D and trimming were determined from the DNA. Among some 200,000 clones listed, over 75% were seen once. Input material: PBMCs or T cells enriched from blood (not recorded which). The chain couples TRBV4-1 to TRBJ2-7; the match to TRBD1 covers 7 bases. This TCR was sampled from a woman between 18 and 30 years old who had recovered from COVID-19. CDR3 region: CASSARDSSYEQYF. DNA for the CDR3: TGCGCCAGCAGCGCCCGGGACAGCTCCTACGAGCAGTACTTC.